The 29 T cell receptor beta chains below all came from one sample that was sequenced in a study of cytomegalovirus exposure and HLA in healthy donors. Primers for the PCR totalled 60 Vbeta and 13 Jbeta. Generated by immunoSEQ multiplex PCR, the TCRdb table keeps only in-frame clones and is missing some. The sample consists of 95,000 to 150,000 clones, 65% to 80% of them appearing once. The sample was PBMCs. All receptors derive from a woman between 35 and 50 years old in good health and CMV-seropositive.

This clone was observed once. The CDR3 loop reads CASSAEQGWESYEQYF. The CDR3 DNA sequence: TGTGCCAGCAGCGCAGAGCAGGGATGGGAATCCTACGAGCAGTACTTC. The rearrangement joins TRBV7-9 to TRBJ2-7, with a tentative D call TRBD1 (5 bases). Germline V gene sequence: CDR1 SEHNR, CDR2 FQNEAQ (reference sequence). The V end lost 5 bases, the J end lost 1 base, and 18 bases lay between the germline ends. The CDR3 consists of 16 residues.

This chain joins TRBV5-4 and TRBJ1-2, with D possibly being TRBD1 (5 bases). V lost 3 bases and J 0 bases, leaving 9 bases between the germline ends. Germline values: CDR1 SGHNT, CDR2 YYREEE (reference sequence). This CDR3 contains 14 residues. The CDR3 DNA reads TGTGCCAGCAGCTCTGGACAAGCTAACTATGGCTACACCTTC. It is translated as CASSSGQANYGYTF.

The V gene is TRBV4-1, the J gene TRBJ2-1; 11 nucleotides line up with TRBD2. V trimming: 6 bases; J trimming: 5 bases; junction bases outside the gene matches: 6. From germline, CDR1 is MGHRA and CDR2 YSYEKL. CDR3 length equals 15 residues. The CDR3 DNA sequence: TGCGCCAGCAGTCCGACTAGCGGGGAGCACAATGAGCAGTTCTTC. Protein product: CASSPTSGEHNEQFF.

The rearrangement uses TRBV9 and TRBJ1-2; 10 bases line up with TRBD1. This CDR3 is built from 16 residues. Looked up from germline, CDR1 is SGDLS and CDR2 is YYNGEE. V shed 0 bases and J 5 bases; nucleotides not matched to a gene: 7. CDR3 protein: CASSVDGTGAEYGYTF. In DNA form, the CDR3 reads TGTGCCAGCAGCGTAGATGGGACAGGGGCCGAATATGGCTACACCTTC.

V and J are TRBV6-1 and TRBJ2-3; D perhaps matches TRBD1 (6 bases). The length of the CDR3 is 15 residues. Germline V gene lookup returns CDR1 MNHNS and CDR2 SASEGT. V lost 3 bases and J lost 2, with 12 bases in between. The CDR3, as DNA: TGTGCCAGCAGTGAGCAGGGGACCCCCACAGATACGCAGTATTTT. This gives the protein CASSEQGTPTDTQYF.

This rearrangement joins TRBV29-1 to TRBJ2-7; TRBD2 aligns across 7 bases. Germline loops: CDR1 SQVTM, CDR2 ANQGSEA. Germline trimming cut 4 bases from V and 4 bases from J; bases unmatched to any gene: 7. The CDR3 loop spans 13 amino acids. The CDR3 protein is CSVGEGGPYEQYF. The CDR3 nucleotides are TGCAGCGTTGGCGAGGGAGGGCCTTACGAGCAGTACTTC.

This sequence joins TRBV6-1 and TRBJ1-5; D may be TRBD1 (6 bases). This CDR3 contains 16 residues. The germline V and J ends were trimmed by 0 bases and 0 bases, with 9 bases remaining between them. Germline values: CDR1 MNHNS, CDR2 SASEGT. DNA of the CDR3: TGTGCCAGCAGTGAAGCTACAGGGTATAGCAATCAGCCCCAGCATTTT. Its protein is CASSEATGYSNQPQHF.

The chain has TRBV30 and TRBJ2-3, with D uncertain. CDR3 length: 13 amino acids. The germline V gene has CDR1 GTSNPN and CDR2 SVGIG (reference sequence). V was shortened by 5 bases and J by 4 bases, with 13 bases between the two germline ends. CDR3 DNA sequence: TGTGCCTGGGAGAGAAGAAGTGCAGATACGCAGTATTTT. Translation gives CAWERRSADTQYF.

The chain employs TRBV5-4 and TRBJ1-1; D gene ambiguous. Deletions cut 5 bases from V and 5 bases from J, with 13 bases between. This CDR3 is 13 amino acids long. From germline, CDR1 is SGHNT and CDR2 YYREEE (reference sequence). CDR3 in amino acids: CASSRVMETEAFF. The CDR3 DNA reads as TGTGCCAGCAGTCGGGTCATGGAGACTGAAGCTTTCTTT.

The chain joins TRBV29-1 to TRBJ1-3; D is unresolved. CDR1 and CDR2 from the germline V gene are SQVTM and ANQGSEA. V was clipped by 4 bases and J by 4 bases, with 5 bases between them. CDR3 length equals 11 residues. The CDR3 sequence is CSVGSGNTIYF. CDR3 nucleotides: TGCAGCGTTGGAAGCGGAAACACCATATATTTT. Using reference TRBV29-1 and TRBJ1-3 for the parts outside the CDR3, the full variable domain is SAVISQKPSRDICQRGTSLTIQCQVDSQVTMMFWYRQQPGQSLTLIATANQGSEATYESGFVIDKFPISRPNLTFSTLTVSNMSPEDSSIYLCSVGSGNTIYFGEGSWLTVV.

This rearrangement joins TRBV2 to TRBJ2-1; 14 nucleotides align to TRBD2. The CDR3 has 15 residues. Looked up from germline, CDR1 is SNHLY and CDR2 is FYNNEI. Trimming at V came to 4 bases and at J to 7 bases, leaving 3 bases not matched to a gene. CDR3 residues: CASSGTSGRLNEQFF. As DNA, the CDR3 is TGTGCCAGCAGTGGGACTAGCGGGAGGTTAAATGAGCAGTTCTTC.

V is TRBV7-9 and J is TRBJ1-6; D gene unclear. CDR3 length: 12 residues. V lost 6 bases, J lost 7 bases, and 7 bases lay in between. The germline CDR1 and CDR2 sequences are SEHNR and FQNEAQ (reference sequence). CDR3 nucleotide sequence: TGTGCCAGCAGGGAGGGAAATTCACCCCTCCACTTT. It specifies CASREGNSPLHF.

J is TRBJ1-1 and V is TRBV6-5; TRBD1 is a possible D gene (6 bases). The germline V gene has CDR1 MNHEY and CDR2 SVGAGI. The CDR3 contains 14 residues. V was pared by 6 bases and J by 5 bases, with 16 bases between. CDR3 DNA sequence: TGTGCCAGCAGCAGAGGGGGTTTGAGGACTGAAGCTTTCTTT. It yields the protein CASSRGGLRTEAFF.

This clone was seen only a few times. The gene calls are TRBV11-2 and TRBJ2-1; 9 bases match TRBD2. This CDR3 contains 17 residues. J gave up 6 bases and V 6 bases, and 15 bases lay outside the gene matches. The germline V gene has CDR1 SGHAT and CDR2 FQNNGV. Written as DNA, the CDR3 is TGTGCCAGCAGTAAAGGGAGGGAAACTAGCGGGTTCAATGAGCAGTTCTTC. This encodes CASSKGRETSGFNEQFF.

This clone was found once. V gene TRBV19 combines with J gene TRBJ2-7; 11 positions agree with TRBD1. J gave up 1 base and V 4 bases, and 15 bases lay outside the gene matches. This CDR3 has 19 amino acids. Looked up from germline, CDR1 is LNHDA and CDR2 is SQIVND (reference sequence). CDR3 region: CASSTAGTGGPTGSYEQYF. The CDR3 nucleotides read TGTGCCAGTAGTACAGCCGGGACAGGGGGGCCAACAGGATCCTACGAGCAGTACTTC.

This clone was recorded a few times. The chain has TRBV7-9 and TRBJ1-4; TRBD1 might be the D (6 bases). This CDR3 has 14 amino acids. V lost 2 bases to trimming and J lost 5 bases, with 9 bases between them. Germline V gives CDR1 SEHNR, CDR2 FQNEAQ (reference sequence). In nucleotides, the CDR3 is TGTGCCAGCAGCTTACGGCAGGGGAATGAAAAACTGTTTTTT. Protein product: CASSLRQGNEKLFF.

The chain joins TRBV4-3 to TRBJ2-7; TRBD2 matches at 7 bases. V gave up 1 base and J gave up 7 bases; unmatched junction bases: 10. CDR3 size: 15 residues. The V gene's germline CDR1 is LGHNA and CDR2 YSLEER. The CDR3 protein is CASSQGREGIWEQYF. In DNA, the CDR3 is TGCGCCAGCAGCCAAGGGAGGGAGGGCATATGGGAGCAGTACTTC.

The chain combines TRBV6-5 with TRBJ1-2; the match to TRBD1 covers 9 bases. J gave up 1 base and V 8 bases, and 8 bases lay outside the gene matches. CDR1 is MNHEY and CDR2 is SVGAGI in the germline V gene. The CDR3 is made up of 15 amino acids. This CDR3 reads CASGRTGAINYGYTF. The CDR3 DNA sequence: TGTGCCAGCGGACGGACAGGGGCGATTAACTATGGCTACACCTTC.

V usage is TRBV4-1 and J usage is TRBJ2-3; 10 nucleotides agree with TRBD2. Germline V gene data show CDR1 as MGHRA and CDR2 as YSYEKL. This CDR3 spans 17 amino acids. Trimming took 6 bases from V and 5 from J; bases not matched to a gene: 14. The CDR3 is CASSYLQRGGPGDTQYF. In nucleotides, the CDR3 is TGCGCCAGCAGTTACTTACAGCGGGGGGGCCCGGGAGATACGCAGTATTTT.

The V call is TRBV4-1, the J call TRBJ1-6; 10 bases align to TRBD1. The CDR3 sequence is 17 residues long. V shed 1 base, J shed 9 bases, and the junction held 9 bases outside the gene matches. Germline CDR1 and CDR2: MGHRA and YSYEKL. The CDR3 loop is CASSQVEGTGDTSPLHF. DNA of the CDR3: TGCGCCAGCAGCCAAGTGGAGGGGACAGGGGATACTTCACCCCTCCACTTT.

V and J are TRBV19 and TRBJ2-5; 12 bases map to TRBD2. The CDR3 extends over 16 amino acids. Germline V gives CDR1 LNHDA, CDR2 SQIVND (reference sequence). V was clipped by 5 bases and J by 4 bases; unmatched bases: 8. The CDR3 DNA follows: TGTGCCAGTAGTCTCAGACTAGCGGGAGTACGAGAGACCCAGTACTTC. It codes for CASSLRLAGVRETQYF.

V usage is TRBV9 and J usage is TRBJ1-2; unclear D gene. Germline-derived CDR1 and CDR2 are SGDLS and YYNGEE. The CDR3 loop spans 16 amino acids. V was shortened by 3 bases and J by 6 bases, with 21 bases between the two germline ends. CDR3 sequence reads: CASSGTTPGSVNGYTF. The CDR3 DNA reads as TGTGCCAGCAGCGGAACAACCCCCGGGAGTGTAAATGGCTACACCTTC.

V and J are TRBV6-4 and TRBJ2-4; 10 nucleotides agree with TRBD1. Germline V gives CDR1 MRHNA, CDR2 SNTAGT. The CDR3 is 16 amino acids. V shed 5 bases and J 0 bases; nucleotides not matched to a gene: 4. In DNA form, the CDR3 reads TGTGCCAGCAGTTCCGGGACAGGGGTAGCCAAAAACATTCAGTACTTC. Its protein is CASSSGTGVAKNIQYF.

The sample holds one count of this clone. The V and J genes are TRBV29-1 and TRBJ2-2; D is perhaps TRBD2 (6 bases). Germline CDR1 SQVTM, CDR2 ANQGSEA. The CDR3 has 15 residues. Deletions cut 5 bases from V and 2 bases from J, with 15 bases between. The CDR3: CSVRWGTPNTGELFF. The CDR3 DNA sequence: TGCAGCGTTCGGTGGGGGACTCCAAACACCGGGGAGCTGTTTTTT.

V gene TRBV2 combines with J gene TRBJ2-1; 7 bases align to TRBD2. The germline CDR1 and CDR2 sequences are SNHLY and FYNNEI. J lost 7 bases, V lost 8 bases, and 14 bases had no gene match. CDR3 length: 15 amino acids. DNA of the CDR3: TGTGCCAGCGAAGGGGTGAGGACTAGGAAGAATGAGCAGTTCTTC. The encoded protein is CASEGVRTRKNEQFF. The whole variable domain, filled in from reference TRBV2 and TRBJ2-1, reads EPEVTQTPSHQVTQMGQEVILRCVPISNHLYFYWYRQILGQKVEFLVSFYNNEISEKSEIFDDQFSVERPDGSNFTLKIRSTKLEDSAMYFCASEGVRTRKNEQFFGPGTRLTVL.

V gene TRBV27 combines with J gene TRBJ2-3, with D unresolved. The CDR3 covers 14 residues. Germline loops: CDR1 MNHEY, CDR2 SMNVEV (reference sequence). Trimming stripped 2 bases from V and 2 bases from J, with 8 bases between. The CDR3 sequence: CASSLMASTDTQYF. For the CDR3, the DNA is TGTGCCAGCAGTTTAATGGCCTCCACAGATACGCAGTATTTT.

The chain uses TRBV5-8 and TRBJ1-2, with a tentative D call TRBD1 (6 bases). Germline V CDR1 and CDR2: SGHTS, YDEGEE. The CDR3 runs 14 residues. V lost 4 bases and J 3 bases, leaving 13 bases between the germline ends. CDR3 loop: CASSTPDRYYGYTF. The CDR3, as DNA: TGTGCCAGCAGCACACCGGACAGATACTATGGCTACACCTTC.

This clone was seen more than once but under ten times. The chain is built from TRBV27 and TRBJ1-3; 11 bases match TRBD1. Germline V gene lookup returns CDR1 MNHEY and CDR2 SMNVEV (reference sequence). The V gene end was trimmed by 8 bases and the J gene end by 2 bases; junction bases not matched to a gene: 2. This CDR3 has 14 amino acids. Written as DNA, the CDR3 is TGTGCCAGCGGGACAGGGGGAACTGGAAACACCATATATTTT. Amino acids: CASGTGGTGNTIYF.

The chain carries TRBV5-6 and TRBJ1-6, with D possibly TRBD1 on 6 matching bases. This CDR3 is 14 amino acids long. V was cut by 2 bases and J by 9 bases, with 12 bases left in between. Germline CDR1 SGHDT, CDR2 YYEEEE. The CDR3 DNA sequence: TGTGCCAGCAGCTTTCGGGACACGCCTTCACCCCTCCACTTT. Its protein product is CASSFRDTPSPLHF.